This T cell receptor (beta chain) was profiled in a study of shared clonotypes between healthy human individuals. Study summary: The study used three CD4 naive, three CD4 memory, two CD8 naive and one CD8 memory plate per donor. Regarding the study as a whole: Across a few donors, naive CD4 shared around 5%, naive CD8 around 4%, memory CD4 about 2.5%, memory CD8 roughly 0.37%.

Donors included only healthy HIV-negative adults lacking recent acute infections or vaccinations. This clone was seen only once. Its antigen remains unknown. Per the authors' pipeline: With immunoSEQ giving junction-only sequences and no quality scores, filtering differed. Clones were sequenced by immunoSEQ multiplex PCR, and TCRdb holds only the in-frame ones, with some missing. D and trimming were read from the DNA, whereas the V and J calls and clone size are those reported in that table. Of about 690,000 clones in the sample, 90% were seen once. The CDR3 length is 15 residues. Germline values: CDR1 SGHAT, CDR2 FQNNGV. The V segment lost 5 bases and the J segment 7 bases; nucleotides outside the gene matches: 11.

The chain recombines TRBV11-2 with TRBJ2-3, with 8 positions matching TRBD1. The clonotype originates from a young man in good health. Some clones in this sample may be carry-over from other donors' samples. Source material: memory CD8+ T cells from PBMCs. Subset noted: CD45RO+ cells pooled with CCR7-negative TemRA cells. CDR3 bases: TGTGCCAGCAGCCGAGAGGCAGGGGGCATAAATACGCAGTATTTT. As protein: CASSREAGGINTQYF.